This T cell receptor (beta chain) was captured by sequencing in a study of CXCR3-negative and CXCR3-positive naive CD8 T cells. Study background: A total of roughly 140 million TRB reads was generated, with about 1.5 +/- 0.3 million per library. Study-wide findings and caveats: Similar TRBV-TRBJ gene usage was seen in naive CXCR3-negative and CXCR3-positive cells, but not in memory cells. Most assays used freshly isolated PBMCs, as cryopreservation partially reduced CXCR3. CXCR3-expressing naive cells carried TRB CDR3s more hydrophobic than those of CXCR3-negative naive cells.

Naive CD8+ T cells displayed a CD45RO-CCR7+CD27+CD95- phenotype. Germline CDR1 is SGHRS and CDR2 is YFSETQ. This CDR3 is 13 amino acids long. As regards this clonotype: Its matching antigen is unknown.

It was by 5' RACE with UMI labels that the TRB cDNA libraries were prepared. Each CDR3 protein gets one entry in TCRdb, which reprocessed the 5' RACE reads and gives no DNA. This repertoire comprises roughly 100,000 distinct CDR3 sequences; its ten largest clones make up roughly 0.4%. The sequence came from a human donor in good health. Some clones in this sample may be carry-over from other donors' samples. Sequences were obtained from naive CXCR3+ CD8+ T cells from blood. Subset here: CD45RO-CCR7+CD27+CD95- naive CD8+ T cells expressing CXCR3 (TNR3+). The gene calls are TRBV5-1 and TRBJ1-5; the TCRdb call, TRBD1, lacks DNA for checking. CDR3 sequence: CASSDRVGQPQHF. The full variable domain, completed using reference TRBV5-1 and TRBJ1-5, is KAGVTQTPRYLIKTRGQQVTLSCSPISGHRSVSWYQQTPGQGLQFLFEYFSETQRNKGNFPGRFSGRQFSNSRSEMNVSTLELGDSALYLCASSDRVGQPQHFGDGTRLSIL.